This T cell receptor beta chain came from a study of metastatic and nonmetastatic thyroid tumors. Study summary: For malignant and benign thyroid patients, tumor or nodule tissue and blood were the sources whose repertoires were compared. Study-level points and caveats: The study reportedly found significantly higher TCR beta diversity in malignant thyroid tumors than benign nodules, in blood and tumor.

There were no patients who had received any treatment before thyroid surgery. This clone was recorded many times. The antigen is undetermined. Germline lookup yields CDR1 GTSNPN and CDR2 SVGIG (reference sequence). Trimming cost V 2 bases and J 4 bases, with 9 bases left between them. This CDR3 has 13 residues. Original data processing: Across clinicopathological groups, CDR3 differences served as the basis for building a distant-metastasis classifier for papillary thyroid cancer. TCRdb reprocessed the PCR reads using MiXCR. The V and J calls reflect TCRdb's pipeline rather than the authors' work. The table lists about 42,000 clones, over 10% of them singletons, with 9% in the top ten.

The material sequenced was blood. The sequence was obtained from a male donor with papillary thyroid cancer or a benign thyroid nodule (not recorded which). Some clones in this sample may be carry-over from other donors' samples. The V gene is TRBV30, the J gene TRBJ1-5; TRBD1 is a possible D gene (5 bases). As DNA, the CDR3 is TGTGCCTGGAGTCCTCAGGGAAATCAGCCCCAGCATTTT. Its protein product is CAWSPQGNQPQHF.